This is a list of T cell receptor beta chains from one sample in a study of blood T cell repertoires in COVID-19. The data were produced by immunoSEQ multiplex PCR, yet TCRdb's version contains in-frame clones alone and is incomplete. Among under 250,000 clones listed, approximately 77% were seen once. Material for sequencing was peripheral blood. The source of these receptors is a woman of 80 years or more with acute or convalescent COVID-19. The CDR3 runs from the conserved cysteine through the conserved F or W. Fields, in order: J gene, V gene, CDR3 protein.

J: TRBJ1-4; V: TRBV2; CDR3: CASTPGQRATNEKLFF
J: TRBJ2-2; V: TRBV28; CDR3: CASRTTGPGELFF
J: TRBJ2-1; V: TRBV13; CDR3: CASSPHNEQFF
J: TRBJ2-6; V: TRBV7-2; CDR3: CASSFSGGLGANVLTF
J: TRBJ2-2; V: TRBV21-1; CDR3: CASSLGTRGTGELFF
J: TRBJ1-1; V: TRBV12-3/TRBV12-4; CDR3: CASSFSQNTEAFF
J: TRBJ1-5; V: TRBV5-1; CDR3: CASSLGGQGKSNQPQHF
J: TRBJ2-5; V: TRBV5-8; CDR3: CASSFAGATQYF
J: TRBJ1-1; V: TRBV5-5; CDR3: CASSLATGRNTEAFF
J: TRBJ1-2; V: TRBV5-1; CDR3: CASSLGQGGRYGYTF
J: TRBJ1-1; V: TRBV19; CDR3: CASSREGEATEAFF
J: TRBJ1-4; V: TRBV28; CDR3: CASSSTGVNEKLFF
J: TRBJ1-1; V: TRBV4-3; CDR3: CASSQEDRGQGEAFF
J: TRBJ1-1; V: TRBV6-5; CDR3: CASSRPTGVVTEAFF
J: TRBJ1-6; V: TRBV6-5; CDR3: CASSRSGTANSPLHF
J: TRBJ2-5; V: TRBV28; CDR3: CASSIQGLAGGSQETQYF
J: TRBJ2-1; V: TRBV9; CDR3: CASSVEPSGLYNEQFF
J: TRBJ1-2; V: TRBV25-1; CDR3: CASSDRQRGNYGYTF
J: TRBJ1-5; V: TRBV7-2; CDR3: CASSARDNNQPQHF
J: TRBJ2-7; V: TRBV5-5; CDR3: CASSLAGENYYEQYF
J: TRBJ1-1; V: TRBV2; CDR3: CASSEGRGISAEAFF
J: TRBJ1-5; V: TRBV19; CDR3: CASTLRFGQPQHF
J: TRBJ2-5; V: TRBV5-1; CDR3: CASSLSGGGAGETQYF
J: TRBJ1-2; V: TRBV4-2; CDR3: CASSQLRKVGGYTF
J: TRBJ2-7; V: TRBV3-1/TRBV3-2; CDR3: CASSQALAAYEQYF
J: TRBJ2-2; V: TRBV5-1; CDR3: CASSSGTRNTGELFF
J: TRBJ1-6; V: TRBV25-1; CDR3: CASSRGDSPLHF
J: TRBJ2-7; V: TRBV3-1/TRBV3-2; CDR3: CASRDSGGPHEQYF
J: TRBJ1-2; V: TRBV6-2/TRBV6-3; CDR3: CASSYGGTGTYGYTF
J: TRBJ1-5; V: TRBV7-8; CDR3: CASSLAAGQVYQPQHF
J: TRBJ1-2; V: TRBV19; CDR3: CASNTGGRNYGYTF
J: TRBJ1-2; V: TRBV28; CDR3: CASSLNRGYGYTF
J: TRBJ1-2; V: TRBV12-5; CDR3: CASGLGQNYGYTF
J: TRBJ1-3; V: TRBV18; CDR3: CASSPPRGRPSGNTIYF
J: TRBJ1-2; V: TRBV6-5; CDR3: CASRLGGTDSYGYTF
J: TRBJ2-7; V: TRBV9; CDR3: CASSVGQGNEQYF
J: TRBJ2-7; V: TRBV29-1; CDR3: CSVEVTAYEQYF
J: TRBJ1-1; V: TRBV6-5; CDR3: CASRFGQHTEAFF
J: TRBJ1-3; V: TRBV7-8; CDR3: CASSFYRDRDTIYF
J: TRBJ2-6; V: TRBV24-1; CDR3: CATSAGSPRGIGANVLTF
J: TRBJ1-6; V: TRBV11-1; CDR3: CASSFRQGQSPLHF
J: TRBJ1-5; V: TRBV21-1; CDR3: CASSKGGRGPNQPQHF
J: TRBJ2-3; V: TRBV11-3; CDR3: CASSLGIAGGNTDTQYF
J: TRBJ2-7; V: TRBV3-1/TRBV3-2; CDR3: CASSLAGHSYEQYF
J: TRBJ1-1; V: TRBV19; CDR3: CASSIQVYTEAFF
J: TRBJ1-1; V: TRBV5-1; CDR3: CASSLQGVNTEAFF
J: TRBJ1-1; V: TRBV5-4; CDR3: CASSLGVRRENTEAFF
J: TRBJ1-5; V: TRBV19; CDR3: CASKGGGTANQPQHF
J: TRBJ2-3; V: TRBV9; CDR3: CASSVASGGEADTQYF
J: TRBJ1-1; V: TRBV12-3/TRBV12-4; CDR3: CASSLWDRSEAFF